This TCR beta chain was found in a study of beta chain features in type 1 diabetes (dated by TCRdb to between 2018 and 2020). As for the study more broadly: Mean age, gender distribution, total cell number and subset yield were not different between patients and healthy donors. A total of around 110,000,000 sorted cells were examined across all samples, and RNA yield correlated strongly with the number of cells per subset. In the study, recently diagnosed type 1 diabetes patients and matched healthy donors were compared on the TCRB repertoires of their sorted circulating CD4+ T cell subsets. Regulatory and stem cell-like memory subsets were isolated from only 8 patients and about 8 healthy donors, whereas naive and central memory subsets came from all 28 donors.

Remarks on this clone: There is no known antigen for this receptor. No qualities accompany the bases; no much larger clone lies one base away.

The High Capacity cDNA Reverse Transcription Kit was used to reverse transcribe all of the isolated RNA, meaning that expressed TCRB transcripts were what got sequenced. Deep immunoSEQ sequencing was applied to naive, central memory and regulatory T cell samples, giving an average of around 4 million total reads per sample. After sorted cells were lysed in RLT buffer, RNA was extracted with DNase-treated RNeasy Micro or Mini kits, with the choice depending on cell number. Each cell subset was processed separately to prevent cross-contamination, with patient and healthy donor samples processed together. The immunoSEQ multiplex PCR was used to amplify TCRB sequences from cDNA, yielding 87-bp fragments that span the CDR3 region. The amplicons were sequenced using the Illumina HiSeq platform. In the paper's pipeline: Synthetic template baselines were used to correct PCR bias computationally, reads within Hamming distance 2 were collapsed, and singletons that could not be merged were discarded. Reads were aligned against IMGT to assign V, D and J genes, CDR3 length and insertions or deletions at six rearrangement sites. Clonotype counts were normalized to sorted cell number within each subset before computing true diversity and Gini coefficients with the tcR R package. Repertoire sharing was quantified using the overlap coefficient calculated on TCRB nucleotide sequences. This is the immuneACCESS table as TCRdb keeps it, with only in-frame sequences that have V and J called. A part of the clones is gone; compared with another copy, unresolved V genes explain less than half, and the rest is unexplained. The DNA gave D and trimming, while V, J and clone size come from that table. The table for this sample lists around 340,000 clones; about a tenth of them were counted only once. The ten largest clonotypes hold over 0.95% of the sample.

From each donor, a single peripheral blood sample of about 100 mL on average was drawn into heparinised tubes. A BD FACSAria II was used to sort naive, central memory, regulatory and stem cell-like memory CD4+ T cells with a panel that included CD45RO, CCR7, CD25, CD127, CD95 and CD27. All sorted populations exceeded 95% purity. PBMCs were isolated right away by Lymphoprep density gradient centrifugation and were stained directly, without culture. So that batch effects would be minimized, each experiment stained and sorted samples in pairs, pairing one healthy donor with one patient. Study-wide findings and limitations: Sequencing cDNA rather than genomic DNA could over-represent highly expressing activated cells, although activation and CD3 levels did not differ between groups. Because small numbers of individuals were included in the HLA sub-analyses, any influence of HLA type on TCRB rearrangement was left unresolved. Type 1 diabetes patients showed a moderate but significant shortening of TCRB CDR3 length in all four CD4+ subsets. At VDJ recombination sites, patients with type 1 diabetes made fewer insertions and deleted more nucleotides, a pattern implying thymic rearrangement abnormalities. PCR might favor shorter templates, but patient and control samples were amplified and corrected together, so any skew would affect both groups equally. Naive, central memory and regulatory TCRB repertoires appeared to be more alike among patients than among healthy donors.

The CDR3 sequence holds 15 residues, the cysteine and phenylalanine included. Just the 45-base CDR3 DNA is kept, in frame starting at base 1. After removal of 0 bases from V and 3 bases from J, the junction retains 3 bases not matched to a gene. The CDR1 and CDR2 encoded by the germline V gene are KGHSH and LQKENI. The V gene is TRBV18 and the J gene is TRBJ1-2, and 8 junctional nucleotides match TRBD1. The sequence came from a man aged 25 to 40 with type 1 diabetes. Sequenced input: central memory CD4+ T cells from blood. CDR3 loop: CASSPPSGQDYGYTF. The bases are TGTGCCAGCTCACCACCGTCGGGACAGGACTATGGCTACACCTTC.